One sample yielded the 22 T cell receptor beta chains listed below, sequenced in a study of Graves' ophthalmopathy and Graves' hyperthyroidism (dated by TCRdb to 2016 to 2019). Sequencing took place on an Illumina HiSeq 2000. For repertoire sequencing, the TCR beta CDR3 regions were amplified from RNA transcripts. The first round of RT-PCR was done with HTBI primers and the Qiagen OneStep RT-PCR kit, and was followed by a second round of multiplex PCR, then size selection and purification. TCRdb ran its own pipeline on the public reads, namely fastp trimming at Q25 and MiXCR clone calling, and kept in-frame beta chains. Merged by CDR3 protein, the rows form single entries marked with the most common genes and DNA. The sample records more than 1,000,000 distinct CDR3 sequences, 36% of which are singletons. The ten most abundant clones make up 8.5% to 14% of the sample. The sequencing sample was made of peripheral blood or thyroid tissue (not recorded which). The receptors originated from an adult man with Graves' hyperthyroidism.

This clonotype was found a few times. The chain employs TRBV5-6 and TRBJ2-5; 8 nucleotides match TRBD1. J gave up 5 bases and V 3 bases, and 15 bases lay outside the gene matches. The CDR3 sequence is 17 residues long. Germline V gene data show CDR1 as SGHDT and CDR2 as YYEEEE. The CDR3 DNA reads as TGTGCCAGCAGCTCGGCCATCTCCCCAGGGGGCAGGGAGACCCAGTACTTC. It is translated as CASSSAISPGGRETQYF.

This clonotype was seen a single time. CDR3 bases: TGCAGCGTTGAAGCTCAGGGGGTCCAGTACTTC. It translates to CSVEAQGVQYF. The rearrangement links TRBV29-1 to TRBJ2-5; 7 nucleotides agree with TRBD1. The germline V gene has CDR1 SQVTM and CDR2 ANQGSEA. The ends lost 1 base at V and 10 bases at J; junction bases unmatched: 3. The CDR3 has 11 residues.

At least ten counts were recorded for this clonotype. The V and J genes are TRBV12-3 or TRBV12-4 and TRBJ2-7; 10 nucleotides agree with TRBD1. The trim removed 5 bases at V and 7 bases at J, leaving 8 bases unmatched. The CDR3 covers 14 residues. In DNA form, the CDR3 reads TGTGCCAGCAGTCCTCGGGGACAGGGGCCAGAGCAGTACTTC. Translation gives CASSPRGQGPEQYF.

The genes are TRBV25-1 and TRBJ2-5, with 9 positions matching TRBD1. CDR1 is MGHDK and CDR2 is SYGVNS in the germline V gene. V lost 8 bases, J lost 4 bases, and 5 bases stayed unmatched. This CDR3 comprises 13 residues. The CDR3 coding sequence is TGTGCCAGCTTCGGACAGGGGAGAGAGACCCAGTACTTC. Translation: CASFGQGRETQYF. Complete variable domain (other parts from reference TRBV25-1 and TRBJ2-5): EADIYQTPRYLVIGTGKKITLECSQTMGHDKMYWYQQDPGMELHLIHYSYGVNSTEKGDLSSESTVSRIRTEHFPLTLESARPSHTSQYLCASFGQGRETQYFGPGTRLLVL.

The chain recombines TRBV29-1 with TRBJ1-1; D unresolved. V was clipped by 8 bases and J by 1 base, with 11 bases between them. CDR3 length equals 12 residues. Germline-derived CDR1 and CDR2 are SQVTM and ANQGSEA. CDR3 sequence reads: CSPRAGNTEAFF. CDR3 in DNA: TGCAGCCCACGTGCTGGGAACACTGAAGCTTTCTTT.

This clonotype has a handful of counts. This sequence joins TRBV7-3 and TRBJ2-2; D possibly corresponds to TRBD2 (6 bases). The V gene's germline CDR1 is SGHTA and CDR2 FQGTGA. The V end was cut by 8 bases, the J end by 2 bases, with 15 bases between. CDR3 length: 15 amino acids. The CDR3 loop reads CASANGGTNTGELFF. The CDR3 bases are TGTGCCAGCGCTAACGGCGGGACCAACACCGGGGAGCTGTTTTTT.

J is TRBJ2-2 and V is TRBV20-1, with TRBD1 matching over 8 bases. V was pared by 3 bases and J by 11 bases, with 11 bases of the junction left unmatched. CDR3 length: 14 residues. Per germline, CDR1 DFQATT and CDR2 SNEGSKA (reference sequence). CDR3 sequence reads: CSASRDRNSYELFF. The CDR3 coding sequence is TGCAGTGCTAGTCGGGACAGGAACTCCTACGAGCTGTTTTTT.

The rearrangement links TRBV5-4 to TRBJ2-2, with 10 nucleotides matching TRBD1. Looked up from germline, CDR1 is SGHNT and CDR2 is YYREEE (reference sequence). The CDR3 runs to 16 residues. J was trimmed by 2 bases and V by 4 bases; bases with no gene match: 5. CDR3 sequence reads: CASSDRTGGNTGELFF. DNA for the CDR3: TGTGCCAGCAGCGATCGGACAGGGGGAAACACCGGGGAGCTGTTTTTT.

This clonotype has ten or more counts. The chain recombines TRBV24-1 with TRBJ1-2, with TRBD1 matching over 7 bases. CDR1 and CDR2 (germline): KGHDR, SFDVKD. J was trimmed by 4 bases and V by 4 bases; bases with no gene match: 8. The CDR3 has 15 residues. The CDR3 region is CATSDYKGQSYGYTF. CDR3 nucleotides: TGTGCCACCAGTGACTATAAGGGACAGTCCTATGGCTACACCTTC.

With regard to this clonotype: A much larger clone differs from this one at a single base, so this may be a read error. This chain links TRBV19 with TRBJ1-1; 10 bases match TRBD1. The CDR3 sequence is 15 residues long. Germline CDR1 reads LNHDA; CDR2 reads SQIVND (reference sequence). The CDR3 DNA sequence: TGTGCCAGTAGCTGGGACAGGGGAGGGGACACTGAAGCTTCCTTT. Protein product: CASSWDRGGDTEASF.

This clonotype was seen ten or more times. The J gene is TRBJ2-7, the V gene TRBV20-1; maybe TRBD1 (6 bases). The CDR3 spans 14 residues. Trimming took 3 bases from V and 0 from J, leaving 12 bases between them. Germline assignment: CDR1 DFQATT and CDR2 SNEGSKA (reference sequence). The CDR3 coding sequence is TGCAGTGCTAGGGTACAGGGATCCTCCTACGAGCAGTACTTC. This codes for CSARVQGSSYEQYF.

In its sample, this clonotype was seen many times. The chain recombines TRBV9 with TRBJ1-4; 7 positions agree with TRBD1. J lost 6 bases, V lost 0 bases, and 5 bases had no gene match. This CDR3 is 15 amino acids long. Germline V lookup: CDR1 SGDLS, CDR2 YYNGEE. This CDR3 is CASSVGTGVYEKLFF. The DNA for the CDR3 is TGTGCCAGCAGCGTAGGTACAGGGGTTTATGAAAAACTGTTTTTT.

This clonotype was counted between two and nine times. The junction and the germline gene differ at one end; a read error may be behind it. The chain combines TRBV11-2 with TRBJ2-7; weak D call: TRBD1 (6 bases). CDR1 SGHAT and CDR2 FQNNGV come from the germline V gene. The CDR3 contains 15 residues. The CDR3 region is CASSQVTGTSYEQYF. The DNA for the CDR3 is TGCGCCAGCAGCCAAGTGACAGGTACTTCCTACGAGCAGTACTTC.

Notes on this clonotype: This may stem from a read error, because a much larger clone lies one nucleotide away. The rearrangement uses TRBV9 and TRBJ2-2; TRBD2 matches at 7 bases. The CDR3 has 15 amino acids. Per the germline V gene, CDR1 is SGDLS and CDR2 is YYNGEE. The trim removed 2 bases at V and 4 bases at J, leaving 5 bases unmatched. In DNA, the CDR3 is TGTGCCAGCAGCGTGGTAGCGGGCTTCACCGGGGAGCTGTTTTTT. Its protein product is CASSVVAGFTGELFF.

V gene TRBV20-1 combines with J gene TRBJ1-1, with 9 bases matching TRBD1. There are 14 residues in the CDR3. The J segment lost 5 bases and the V segment lost 3 bases, leaving 7 bases of the junction unmatched. CDR1 DFQATT and CDR2 SNEGSKA come from the germline V gene (reference sequence). For the CDR3, the DNA is TGCAGTGCTAGCCCTGGACAGGGGAGGACTGAAGCTTTCTTT. This sequence encodes CSASPGQGRTEAFF.

The table lists this clonotype with a few counts. The chain recombines TRBV5-6 with TRBJ1-5; D remains ambiguous. The CDR3 has 14 residues. Germline loops: CDR1 SGHDT, CDR2 YYEEEE. Trimming pared 5 bases from V and 0 bases from J, leaving 9 bases between. The CDR3 DNA reads TGTGCCAGCAGTTTCGGACTTAGCAATCAGCCCCAGCATTTT. This codes for CASSFGLSNQPQHF. Looking up the rest from reference TRBV5-6 and TRBJ1-5 gives the full variable domain: DAGVTQSPTHLIKTRGQQVTLRCSPKSGHDTVSWYQQALGQGPQFIFQYYEEEERQRGNFPDRFSGHQFPNYSSELNVNALLLGDSALYLCASSFGLSNQPQHFGDGTRLSIL.

This clonotype was counted only a few times. The rearrangement uses TRBV29-1 and TRBJ1-2; weak D call: TRBD1 (6 bases). Germline V gene data show CDR1 as SQVTM and CDR2 as ANQGSEA. The CDR3 length is 14 residues. The V gene lost 4 bases and the J gene lost 0 bases, with 12 bases spanning the gap. In DNA, the CDR3 is TGCAGCGTTGTTAGAGGGGGGGCTAACTATGGCTACACCTTC. Protein sequence: CSVVRGGANYGYTF.

This clonotype was seen a few times. The chain couples TRBV6-5 to TRBJ1-5, with D perhaps matching TRBD1 (6 bases). The CDR3 has 16 residues. Trimming removed 3 bases at V and 0 bases at J, with 12 bases between. Looked up from germline, CDR1 is MNHEY and CDR2 is SVGAGI. The CDR3 here is CASSYTGQYSNQPQHF. Here the CDR3 DNA reads TGTGCCAGCAGTTATACCGGACAGTATAGCAATCAGCCCCAGCATTTT.

The chain employs TRBV9 and TRBJ2-2, with D possibly matching TRBD2 (6 bases). The CDR3 contains 13 residues. V was pared by 4 bases and J by 7 bases, with 11 bases between. Germline-derived CDR1 and CDR2 are SGDLS and YYNGEE. The CDR3 protein is CASSPGAFGELFF. In DNA, the CDR3 is TGTGCCAGCAGCCCGGGAGCTTTCGGGGAGCTGTTTTTT. The variable domain in full, completed from reference TRBV9 and TRBJ2-2, reads DSGVTQTPKHLITATGQRVTLRCSPRSGDLSVYWYQQSLDQGLQFLIQYYNGEERAKGNILERFSAQQFPDLHSELNLSSLELGDSALYFCASSPGAFGELFFGEGSRLTVL.

The chain combines TRBV7-2 with TRBJ1-1; the D is unclear. The V and J ends lost 3 bases and 3 bases respectively, with 8 bases between them. Germline values: CDR1 SGHTA, CDR2 FQGNSA. The CDR3 is made up of 13 amino acids. Here the CDR3 DNA reads TGTGCCAGCAGCTTGGGCACCCACACTGAAGCTTTCTTT. It specifies CASSLGTHTEAFF.

This clonotype came up many times. This rearrangement joins TRBV10-2 to TRBJ1-1; TRBD1 might be the D (5 bases). The CDR3 sequence is 11 residues long. The V gene's germline CDR1 is WSHSY and CDR2 SAAADI. Trimming cost V 2 bases and J 7 bases, with 5 bases left between them. The CDR3: CASSEGGEAFF. The CDR3 coding sequence is TGCGCCAGCAGTGAGGGGGGTGAAGCTTTCTTT.

This clonotype occurred many times. The chain employs TRBV12-3 or TRBV12-4 and TRBJ1-2; tentatively, D is TRBD1 (6 bases). The CDR3 length is 13 residues. V was clipped by 8 bases and J by 4 bases, with 14 bases between them. This chain's CDR3 is CASSPRGTYGYTF. As DNA, the CDR3 is TGTGCCAGCTCCCCTAGGGGGACCTATGGCTACACCTTC.